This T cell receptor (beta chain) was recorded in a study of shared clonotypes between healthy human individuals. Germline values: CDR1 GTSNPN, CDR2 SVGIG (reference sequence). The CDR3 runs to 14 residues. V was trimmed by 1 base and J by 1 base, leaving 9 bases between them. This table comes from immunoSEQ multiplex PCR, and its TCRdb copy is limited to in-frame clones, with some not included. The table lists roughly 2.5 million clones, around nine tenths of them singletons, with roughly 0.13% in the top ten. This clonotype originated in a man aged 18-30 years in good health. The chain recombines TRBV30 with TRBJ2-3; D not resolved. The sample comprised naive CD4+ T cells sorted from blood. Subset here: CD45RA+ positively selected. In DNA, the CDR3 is TGTGCCTGGAGTGCCATCCTAGGCACAGATACGCAGTATTTT. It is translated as CAWSAILGTDTQYF.